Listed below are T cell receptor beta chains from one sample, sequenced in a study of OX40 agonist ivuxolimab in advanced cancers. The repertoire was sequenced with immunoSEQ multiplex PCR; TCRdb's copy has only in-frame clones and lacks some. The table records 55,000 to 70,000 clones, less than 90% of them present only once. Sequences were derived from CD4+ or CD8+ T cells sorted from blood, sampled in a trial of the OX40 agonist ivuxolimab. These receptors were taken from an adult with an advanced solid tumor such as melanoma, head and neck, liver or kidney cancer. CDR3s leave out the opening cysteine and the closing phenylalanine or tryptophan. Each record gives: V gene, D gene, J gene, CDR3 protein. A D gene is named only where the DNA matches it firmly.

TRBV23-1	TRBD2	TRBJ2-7	ASSRSTLAGDYEQY
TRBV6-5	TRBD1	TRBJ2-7	ASSYTGQGAGEQY
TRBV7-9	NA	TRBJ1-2	ASTVGGRDYGYT
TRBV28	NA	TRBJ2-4	ASTGGGGHGNIQY
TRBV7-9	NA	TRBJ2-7	ASSFGSFPYEQY
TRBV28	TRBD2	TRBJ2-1	ASSLTPPLSGEYNEQF
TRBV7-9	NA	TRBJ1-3	ASSLQGIGNTIY
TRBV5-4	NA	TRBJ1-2	ASSLAGQSGYT
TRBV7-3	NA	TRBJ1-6	ASSRPLGGYNSPLH
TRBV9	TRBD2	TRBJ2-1	ASSPRTSANEQF
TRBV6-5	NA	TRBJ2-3	ASTNSVGGTDTQY
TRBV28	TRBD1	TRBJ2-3	ASSLGTGSTDTQY
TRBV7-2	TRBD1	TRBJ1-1	ASSSGQGSPEAF
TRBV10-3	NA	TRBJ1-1	AISESQGSDTEAF
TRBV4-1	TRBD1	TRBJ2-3	ASSLDRGTDTQY
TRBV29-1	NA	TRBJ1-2	SVLGAGGYT
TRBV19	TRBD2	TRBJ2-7	ASSKRLAGSYEQY
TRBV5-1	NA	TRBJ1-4	ASSPQRTATNEKLF
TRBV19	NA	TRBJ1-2	ASRPPGHYGYT
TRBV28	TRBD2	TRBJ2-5	ASSLGRRSGSGETQY
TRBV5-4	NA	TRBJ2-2	ASSQTRSGELF
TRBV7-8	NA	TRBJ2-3	ASSLARGGLSTDTQY